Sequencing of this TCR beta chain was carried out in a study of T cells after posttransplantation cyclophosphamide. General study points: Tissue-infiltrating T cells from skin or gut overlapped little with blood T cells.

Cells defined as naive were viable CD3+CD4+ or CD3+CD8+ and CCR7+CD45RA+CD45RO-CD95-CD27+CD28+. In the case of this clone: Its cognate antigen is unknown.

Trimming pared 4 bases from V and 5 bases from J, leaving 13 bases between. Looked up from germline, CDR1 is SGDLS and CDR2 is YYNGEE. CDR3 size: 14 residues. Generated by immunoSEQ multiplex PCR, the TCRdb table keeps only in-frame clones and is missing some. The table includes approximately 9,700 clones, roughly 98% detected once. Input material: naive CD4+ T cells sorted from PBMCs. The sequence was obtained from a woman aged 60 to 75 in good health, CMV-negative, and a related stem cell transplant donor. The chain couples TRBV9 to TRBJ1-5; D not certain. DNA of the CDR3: TGTGCCAGCAGCCCGCGGCCGTTGGATCAGCCCCAGCATTTT. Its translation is CASSPRPLDQPQHF.